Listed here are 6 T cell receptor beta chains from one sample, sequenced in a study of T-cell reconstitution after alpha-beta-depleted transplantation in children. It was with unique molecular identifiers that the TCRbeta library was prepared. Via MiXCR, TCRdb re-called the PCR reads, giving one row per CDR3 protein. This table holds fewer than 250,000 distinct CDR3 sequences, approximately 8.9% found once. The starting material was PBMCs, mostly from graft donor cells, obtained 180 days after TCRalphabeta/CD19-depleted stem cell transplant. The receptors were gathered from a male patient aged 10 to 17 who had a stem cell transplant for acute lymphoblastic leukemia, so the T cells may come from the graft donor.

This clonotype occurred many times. The CDR3 nucleotides are TGTGCCAGCAGCCCGGAACGACAGGGCGGTGAGCAGTTCTTC. It translates to CASSPERQGGEQFF. The chain combines TRBV5-6 with TRBJ2-1, with TRBD1 matching 7 bases. V was clipped by 4 bases and J by 9 bases; unmatched bases: 10. This CDR3 contains 14 residues. Germline V gives CDR1 SGHDT, CDR2 YYEEEE.

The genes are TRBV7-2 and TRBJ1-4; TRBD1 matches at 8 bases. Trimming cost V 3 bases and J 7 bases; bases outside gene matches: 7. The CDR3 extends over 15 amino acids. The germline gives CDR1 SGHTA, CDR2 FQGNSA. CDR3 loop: CASSFGQGGTEKLFF. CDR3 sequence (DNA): TGTGCCAGCAGCTTCGGACAGGGCGGGACTGAAAAACTGTTTTTT.

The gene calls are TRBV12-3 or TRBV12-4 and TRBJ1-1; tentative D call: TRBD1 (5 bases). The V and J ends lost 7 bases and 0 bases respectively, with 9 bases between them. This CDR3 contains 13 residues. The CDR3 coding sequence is TGTGCCAGCACGACGGACATGAACACTGAAGCTTTCTTT. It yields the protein CASTTDMNTEAFF.

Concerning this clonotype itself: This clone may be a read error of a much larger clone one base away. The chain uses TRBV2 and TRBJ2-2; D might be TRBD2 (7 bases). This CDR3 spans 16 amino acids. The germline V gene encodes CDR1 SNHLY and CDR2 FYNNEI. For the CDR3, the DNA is TGTGTCAGCAGTGAGGGGAGGGCAGGGGCCACCGGGGAGCTGTTTTTT. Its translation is CVSSEGRAGATGELFF.

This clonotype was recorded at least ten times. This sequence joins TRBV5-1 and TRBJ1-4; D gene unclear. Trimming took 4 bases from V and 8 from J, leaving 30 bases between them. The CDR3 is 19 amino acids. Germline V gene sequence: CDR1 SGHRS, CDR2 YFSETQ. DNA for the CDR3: TGCGCCAGCAGCCTCCCCCCCGGAAGATACAGAGAAGGGCAGGAAAAACTGTTTTTT. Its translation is CASSLPPGRYREGQEKLFF.

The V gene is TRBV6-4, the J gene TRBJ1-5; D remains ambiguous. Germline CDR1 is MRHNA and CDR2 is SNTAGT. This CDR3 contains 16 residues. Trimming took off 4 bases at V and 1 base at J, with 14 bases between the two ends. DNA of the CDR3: TGTGCCAGCAGTGGGGCACGGGTGCTCAGCAATCAGCCCCAGCATTTT. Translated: CASSGARVLSNQPQHF.